This TCR beta chain appears in the sequencing data of a study of long-term antiretroviral therapy in people with HIV. Study-wide results and limits: Blood in the study was drawn between the mid-2000s and the late 2010s, possibly under older ART regimens, which may be less effective than current ones. Diversity remained lower than transplant donor controls, even though it increased after ART.

With respect to this clone: Its target is unknown.

J lost 3 bases, V lost 5 bases, and 8 bases had no gene match. Germline assignment: CDR1 WNHNN and CDR2 SYGVQD (reference sequence). The CDR3 spans 17 residues. Running of the v3.0 immunoSEQ assay took place at survey level. Assay: immunoSEQ multiplex PCR; the TCRdb copy retains only in-frame clones and omits some. The table records approximately 22,000 clones, 86% of them present only once. This clonotype originated in a man aged 55 to 70 with HIV. The specimen comprised unsorted PBMCs, sampled 1.3 years after starting antiretroviral therapy. The chain combines TRBV10-1 with TRBJ2-1, with 12 bases lining up with TRBD1. The CDR3, as DNA: TGCGCCAGCAGTTTGGGACAGGGGGCGGCAAGCTACAATGAGCAGTTCTTC. Amino acids: CASSLGQGAASYNEQFF.